Listed here is a single T cell receptor (beta chain). Germline V CDR1 and CDR2: MGHRA, YSYEKL. This CDR3 region has 15 residues. V was shortened by 4 bases and J by 7 bases, with 19 bases between the two germline ends. The data were obtained in a study of blood T cell repertoires in COVID-19. Whole-study context: Sources were T cells, B-cell-depleted T cells, or PBMCs; the material itself was cDNA or gDNA.

Profiled with immunoSEQ multiplex PCR; TCRdb holds only in-frame clones, not every one. The data contain a few hundred thousand clones, about 91% of them singletons. In Seattle, patients joined the study during active infection and were tracked longitudinally. This clonotype originated in a person between 18 and 30 years old with COVID-19, enrolled during active disease. The sample taken for sequencing was peripheral blood. This chain joins TRBV4-1 and TRBJ1-2, with D uncertain. CDR3 coding DNA: TGCGCCAGCAGCCTCTCCCCCGGTCCGGAGGGTGGCTACACCTTC. Its translation is CASSLSPGPEGGYTF.